This paragraph covers one T cell receptor (beta chain) sequence. Its target is unknown. These data come from a study of a mutant IDH1 vaccine in newly diagnosed glioma. Overall study: Patients, over weeks 1, 3, 5, 7, 11, 15, 19 and 23, received a total of eight vaccinations.

Study results and limitations: A vaccine-induced immune response developed in around 92% of the patients. Alterations occurring in top peripheral T cell clonotypes seemed unrelated to pseudoprogression.

Sequencing used immunoSEQ multiplex PCR; TCRdb keeps in-frame clones, though not all of them. Counted here are more than 20,000 clones, 70% to 80% occurring once; the ten biggest clones make up 8% to 10%. The CDR3 is 15 residues long. V lost 2 bases, J lost 4 bases, and 6 bases stayed unmatched. CDR1 and CDR2 (germline): SGHAT, FQNNGV. Time point of the sample: week 11, during vaccination. Every vaccine dose comprised 300 ug of mutant IDH1 20-mer peptide plus topical imiquimod. The chain employs TRBV11-2 and TRBJ2-5; 8 positions match TRBD2. The receptor was isolated from a middle-aged man with glioma. The sequences come from PBMCs, collected from a glioma patient whose treatment included an IDH1 peptide vaccine. The CDR3 DNA reads TGTGCCAGCAGCTTAAACGTGGCGGGGGGAGAGACCCAGTACTTC. Amino acids: CASSLNVAGGETQYF.